Included here is one T cell receptor beta chain sequence, with context. The CDR3 runs to 15 residues. V lost 3 bases to trimming and J lost 8 bases; unmatched junction nucleotides: 7. In germline, CDR1 is SGHVS, CDR2 FNYEAQ. The data belong to a study of T cell changes during pregnancy in multiple sclerosis. Measured with immunoSEQ multiplex PCR; TCRdb has only the in-frame clones, and not every one. The sample has 85,000 to 130,000 clones; about 92% are singletons. The TCR originated in a female donor with multiple sclerosis, enrolled in a pregnancy study. The chain combines TRBV7-6 with TRBJ2-1, with 10 positions matching TRBD2. Sequenced material: peripheral blood, taken in the second trimester of pregnancy. The CDR3 bases are TGTGCCAGCAGCTTTGGGACTAGCGCTGGGGATGAGCAGTTCTTC. It is translated as CASSFGTSAGDEQFF.